Below, 17 T cell receptor beta chains from the same sample are listed, as sequenced in a study of blood T cell repertoires in COVID-19. The method was immunoSEQ multiplex PCR; TCRdb's version includes in-frame clones alone and lacks a portion of them. The repertoire holds 89,000 or so clones, around 85% seen once, with over 35% in the top ten. Sequenced sample: peripheral blood. All receptors derive from a man older than 75 with acute or convalescent COVID-19.

The CDR3 nucleotides are TGTGCCAGCACTCTTAACTATGGCTACACCTTC. This translates into CASTLNYGYTF. The V call is TRBV6-5, the J call TRBJ1-2; no clear D gene. The V gene lost 7 bases and the J gene lost 1 base, with 4 bases spanning the gap. The CDR3 has 11 amino acids. From germline, CDR1 is MNHEY and CDR2 SVGAGI.

There are a few counts of this clone. This chain links TRBV3-1 (or the pseudogene TRBV3-2) with TRBJ1-1; D is undetermined. Trimming removed 6 bases from V and 5 bases from J, with 16 bases in between. CDR3 length equals 14 residues. Germline lookup yields CDR1 LGHDT and CDR2 YNNKEL (reference sequence). CDR3: CASSLPGAPTEAFF. The CDR3, as DNA: TGTGCCAGCAGTCTCCCGGGAGCACCAACTGAAGCTTTCTTT.

J is TRBJ2-1 and V is TRBV18; TRBD2 matches at 9 bases. CDR1 is KGHSH and CDR2 is LQKENI in the germline V gene. This CDR3 has 13 residues. Germline trimming cut 6 bases from V and 3 bases from J; bases unmatched to any gene: 0. The CDR3 sequence: CASSTSGYNEQFF. CDR3 nucleotides: TGTGCCAGCTCGACTAGCGGCTACAATGAGCAGTTCTTC.

The genes are TRBV7-3 and TRBJ2-7; D possibly corresponds to TRBD1 (5 bases). CDR1 is SGHTA and CDR2 is FQGTGA in the germline V gene. V dropped 1 base and J dropped 4 bases, with 11 bases sitting between them. This CDR3 has 14 residues. This CDR3 is CASSLSRQTYEQYF. CDR3 in DNA: TGTGCCAGCAGCTTAAGTAGACAGACGTACGAGCAGTACTTC.

The V and J genes are TRBV6-1 and TRBJ1-2; 8 positions match TRBD1. The CDR3 spans 13 residues. With 3 bases clipped from V and 8 bases from J, the junction kept 5 bases outside the gene matches. In germline, CDR1 is MNHNS, CDR2 SASEGT. Here the CDR3 DNA reads TGTGCCAGCAGTGATGGGGACAGGCCGGGCTACACCTTC. It specifies CASSDGDRPGYTF.

The J gene is TRBJ1-4, the V gene TRBV6-5, with 10 bases matching TRBD1. V was pared by 5 bases and J by 8 bases, with 5 bases of the junction left unmatched. This CDR3 region has 14 residues. The germline gives CDR1 MNHEY, CDR2 SVGAGI. The CDR3 DNA sequence: TGTGCCAGCAGTAGGGGACAGGGGAGGGAAAAACTGTTTTTT. This translates into CASSRGQGREKLFF.

The CDR3 DNA follows: TGTGCCAGTAGTGTGCCCGGCAGGGACTATGGCTACACCTTC. This codes for CASSVPGRDYGYTF. The chain joins TRBV19 to TRBJ1-2; TRBD1 is a possible D gene (5 bases). The germline V and J ends were trimmed by 5 bases and 3 bases, with 13 bases remaining between them. Germline CDR1 reads LNHDA; CDR2 reads SQIVND (reference sequence). This CDR3 has 14 residues.

This sequence joins TRBV27 and TRBJ2-1; D gene uncertain. V was cut by 2 bases and J by 8 bases, with 7 bases left in between. The CDR3 is 12 residues long. Germline V gene sequence: CDR1 MNHEY, CDR2 SMNVEV (reference sequence). Written as DNA, the CDR3 is TGTGCCAGCAGTTTAACGCGGCATGAGCAGTTCTTC. Protein: CASSLTRHEQFF.

As DNA, the CDR3 is TGCGCCAGCAGCCAAGGACACCTAGCGGGTTGGACAGATACGCAGTATTTT. It translates to CASSQGHLAGWTDTQYF. The chain couples TRBV4-1 to TRBJ2-3; 8 bases agree with TRBD2. CDR1 and CDR2 from the germline V gene are MGHRA and YSYEKL. V trimming: 1 base; J trimming: 3 bases; junction bases outside the gene matches: 9. The CDR3 has 17 amino acids.

The genes are TRBV24-1 and TRBJ2-3; 14 nucleotides agree with TRBD2. The CDR3 contains 18 residues. J was trimmed by 0 bases and V by 4 bases; bases with no gene match: 5. Germline assignment: CDR1 KGHDR and CDR2 SFDVKD. The CDR3 is CATSDGTSGSLSTDTQYF. As DNA, the CDR3 is TGTGCCACCAGTGACGGGACTAGCGGGAGCCTCAGCACAGATACGCAGTATTTT.

This chain uses TRBV9 with TRBJ1-1; D is unclear. Trimming left V 4 bases short and J 3 bases short, with 10 bases between. Germline CDR1 SGDLS, CDR2 YYNGEE. The CDR3 covers 13 residues. In nucleotides, the CDR3 is TGTGCCAGCAGCTTTAAGTCGGACACTGAAGCTTTCTTT. It yields the protein CASSFKSDTEAFF.

The chain recombines TRBV27 with TRBJ2-7, with TRBD1 matching 7 bases. The CDR3 runs to 15 residues. CDR1 and CDR2 from the germline V gene are MNHEY and SMNVEV (reference sequence). The ends lost 5 bases at V and 5 bases at J; junction bases unmatched: 12. The CDR3 loop reads CASSLGDRLGNEQYF. In nucleotides, the CDR3 is TGTGCCAGCAGTCTAGGGGACAGACTCGGGAACGAGCAGTACTTC.

The chain is built from TRBV5-4 and TRBJ2-5; 13 nucleotides line up with TRBD2. This CDR3 has 16 amino acids. Germline CDR1 reads SGHNT; CDR2 reads YYREEE (reference sequence). J lost 1 base, V lost 4 bases, and 4 bases had no gene match. This CDR3 is CASSPRLAGGQETQYF. CDR3 DNA sequence: TGTGCCAGCAGCCCTCGACTAGCGGGAGGCCAAGAGACCCAGTACTTC.

The rearrangement links TRBV18 to TRBJ2-5, with D hard to call. Looked up from germline, CDR1 is KGHSH and CDR2 is LQKENI. This CDR3 region has 13 residues. The V gene lost 4 bases and the J gene lost 0 bases, with 6 bases spanning the gap. CDR3 sequence: CASSLSDQETQYF. The CDR3 DNA reads TGTGCCAGCTCACTCTCGGACCAAGAGACCCAGTACTTC. Drawing the rest from reference TRBV18 and TRBJ2-5, the complete variable domain is NAGVMQNPRHLVRRRGQEARLRCSPMKGHSHVYWYRQLPEEGLKFMVYLQKENIIDESGMPKERFSAEFPKEGPSILRIQQVVRGDSAAYFCASSLSDQETQYFGPGTRLLVL.

V is TRBV19 and J is TRBJ2-3; D call uncertain. Trimming cost V 0 bases and J 4 bases, with 5 bases left between them. The germline V gene encodes CDR1 LNHDA and CDR2 SQIVND (reference sequence). CDR3 size: 13 residues. The CDR3 spells CASSIESPDTQYF. The CDR3 nucleotides are TGTGCCAGTAGTATAGAAAGCCCAGATACGCAGTATTTT.

The chain combines TRBV6-2 or TRBV6-3 with TRBJ2-6, with a weak D call TRBD1 (5 bases). CDR3 length: 18 amino acids. Germline assignment: CDR1 MNHEY and CDR2 SVGEGT. The germline V and J ends were trimmed by 2 bases and 2 bases, with 16 bases remaining between them. The CDR3 reads CASSYLGAWSTGANVLTF. The CDR3 nucleotides read TGTGCCAGCAGTTACCTAGGGGCCTGGAGTACTGGGGCCAACGTCCTGACTTTC.

This clone was found once. The gene calls are TRBV28 and TRBJ2-7; 9 positions match TRBD1. This CDR3 is built from 15 residues. The V gene end was trimmed by 6 bases and the J gene end by 5 bases; junction bases not matched to a gene: 11. Per the germline V gene, CDR1 is MDHEN and CDR2 is SYDVKM. CDR3 protein: CASRPPGQGPHEQYF. CDR3 DNA: TGTGCCAGCAGACCTCCGGGACAGGGTCCCCACGAGCAGTACTTC.